Reported below is one TCR beta chain. Its specificity is not known. From germline, CDR1 is SGHTA and CDR2 FQGNSA. This CDR3 comprises 11 residues. The V end was cut by 5 bases, the J end by 7 bases, with 8 bases between. The data stem from a study of cytomegalovirus exposure and HLA in healthy donors. The wider study: An early release of data contained about 85 million unique TCRs, which came from HLA-typed donors.

Findings of the study overall: Cytomegalovirus-associated status was assigned to 150 or so TCR beta chains. CMV antigen specificity of three CMV-associated chains was confirmed in vitro.

60 Vbeta and 13 Jbeta primers were used in PCR. Only in-frame clones appear in the TCRdb table, and some are missing; sequencing was by immunoSEQ multiplex PCR. This sample carries 250,000 to 350,000 clones, about 90% of them seen once, and the ten largest clones take more than 2%. Nominal health characterized the donors when sampled, though unrecorded immune exposures were likely. The V and J genes are TRBV7-2 and TRBJ2-5, with D unclear. The sample consisted of PBMCs. The source of this sequence is a woman in her late teens or twenties in good health and CMV-seronegative. CDR3: CASSPLRTQYF. The CDR3 DNA sequence: TGTGCCAGCAGCCCCCTAAGGACCCAGTACTTC. Using reference TRBV7-2 and TRBJ2-5 for the parts outside the CDR3, the full variable domain is GAGVSQSPSNKVTEKGKDVELRCDPISGHTALYWYRQSLGQGLEFLIYFQGNSAPDKSGLPSDRFSAERTGGSVSTLTIQRTQQEDSAVYLCASSPLRTQYFGPGTRLLVL.